Following are 9 T cell receptor beta chains from one sample sequenced in a study of cytomegalovirus exposure and HLA in healthy donors. The PCR made use of 60 Vbeta and 13 Jbeta primers. Some clones are missing from TCRdb's copy, which holds only in-frame ones; the method was immunoSEQ multiplex PCR. Found here are 110,000 to 150,000 clones, about 80% of them singletons; the top ten hold 9.7%. The sample comprised PBMCs. Receptors were obtained from a woman aged 55-75 years in good health and CMV-seropositive.

The genes are TRBV18 and TRBJ2-7, with 7 bases that match TRBD1. This CDR3 comprises 17 residues. The germline V gene encodes CDR1 KGHSH and CDR2 LQKENI. V dropped 4 bases and J dropped 3; count of bases not matched to a gene: 15. The CDR3 loop reads CASSLRGPRGGNYEQYF. The CDR3 DNA sequence: TGTGCCAGCTCACTACGAGGCCCCCGAGGGGGCAACTACGAGCAGTACTTC.

The chain employs TRBV14 and TRBJ2-5; D not certain. This CDR3 comprises 12 residues. Per germline, CDR1 SGHDN and CDR2 FVKESK. Trimming shortened V by 0 bases and J by 7 bases, and 6 bases separated the two germline ends. CDR3 in DNA: TGTGCCAGCAGCCAAGACCTTTGGACCCAGTACTTC. It yields the protein CASSQDLWTQYF. Full variable domain (rest looked up from reference TRBV14 and TRBJ2-5): EAGVTQFPSHSVIEKGQTVTLRCDPISGHDNLYWYRRVMGKEIKFLLHFVKESKQDESGMPNNRFLAERTGGTYSTLKVQPAELEDSGVYFCASSQDLWTQYFGPGTRLLVL.

The chain joins TRBV28 to TRBJ1-4, with 7 bases matching TRBD1. Unmatched junction bases numbered 4, after V lost 3 bases and J lost 6 bases. CDR3 length: 14 residues. Germline assignment: CDR1 MDHEN and CDR2 SYDVKM. The CDR3 loop is CASSFGTVDEKLFF. The CDR3 DNA is TGTGCCAGCAGTTTCGGGACAGTTGATGAAAAACTGTTTTTT.

The V and J genes are TRBV28 and TRBJ1-2; tentatively, D is TRBD1 (6 bases). CDR3 length: 18 amino acids. Trimming removed 2 bases from V and 3 bases from J, with 22 bases in between. The V gene's germline CDR1 is MDHEN and CDR2 SYDVKM. The CDR3 sequence is CASSLPDSVTKRYYGYTF. CDR3 nucleotide sequence: TGTGCCAGCAGTTTACCGGACAGCGTTACTAAGAGGTACTATGGCTACACCTTC.

This chain joins TRBV28 and TRBJ1-2, with D possibly being TRBD1 (5 bases). CDR3 length: 14 amino acids. Germline loops: CDR1 MDHEN, CDR2 SYDVKM. The germline V and J ends were trimmed by 3 bases and 4 bases, with 12 bases remaining between them. The CDR3 region has the DNA TGTGCCAGCAGTTTGGCCAGGGCACTCTATGGCTACACCTTC. This gives the protein CASSLARALYGYTF.

V usage is TRBV4-2 and J usage is TRBJ1-5, with 7 bases aligning to TRBD1. Germline assignment: CDR1 LGHNA and CDR2 YNFKEQ. V lost 3 bases, J lost 4 bases, and 3 bases stayed unmatched. This CDR3 is 14 amino acids long. CDR3 sequence (DNA): TGTGCCAGCAGCCACCAGACAGGGAATCAGCCCCAGCATTTT. As protein: CASSHQTGNQPQHF.

A word on this clone: The sample holds other DNA sequences that translate to the same CDR3. The J gene is TRBJ2-6, the V gene TRBV7-3; TRBD1 agrees at 10 bases. Germline CDR1 SGHTA, CDR2 FQGTGA. The CDR3 length is 18 residues. V lost 5 bases to trimming and J lost 0 bases; unmatched junction nucleotides: 7. Here the CDR3 reads CASSADRGRFSGANVLTF. The CDR3 region has the DNA TGTGCCAGCAGCGCCGACAGGGGGCGGTTCTCTGGGGCCAACGTCCTGACTTTC. Based on the CDR3 plus reference TRBV7-3 and TRBJ2-6, the full variable domain is GAGVSQTPSNKVTEKGKYVELRCDPISGHTALYWYRQSLGQGPEFLIYFQGTGAADDSGLPNDRFFAVRPEGSVSTLKIQRTERGDSAVYLCASSADRGRFSGANVLTFGAGSRLTVL.

This chain uses TRBV18 with TRBJ2-1; TRBD2 might be the D (6 bases). Germline loops: CDR1 KGHSH, CDR2 LQKENI. The V and J ends lost 2 bases and 3 bases respectively, with 17 bases between them. This CDR3 is built from 17 residues. CDR3 sequence: CASSPKAPSVNYNEQFF. CDR3 sequence (DNA): TGTGCCAGCTCACCAAAAGCCCCTAGCGTTAACTACAATGAGCAGTTCTTC.

The genes are TRBV9 and TRBJ1-2; 10 nucleotides agree with TRBD1. CDR3 length: 15 residues. J was trimmed by 4 bases and V by 2 bases; bases with no gene match: 5. The V gene's germline CDR1 is SGDLS and CDR2 YYNGEE. The CDR3 here is CASSVSGTGVYGYTF. DNA for the CDR3: TGTGCCAGCAGCGTTTCCGGGACAGGGGTCTATGGCTACACCTTC.